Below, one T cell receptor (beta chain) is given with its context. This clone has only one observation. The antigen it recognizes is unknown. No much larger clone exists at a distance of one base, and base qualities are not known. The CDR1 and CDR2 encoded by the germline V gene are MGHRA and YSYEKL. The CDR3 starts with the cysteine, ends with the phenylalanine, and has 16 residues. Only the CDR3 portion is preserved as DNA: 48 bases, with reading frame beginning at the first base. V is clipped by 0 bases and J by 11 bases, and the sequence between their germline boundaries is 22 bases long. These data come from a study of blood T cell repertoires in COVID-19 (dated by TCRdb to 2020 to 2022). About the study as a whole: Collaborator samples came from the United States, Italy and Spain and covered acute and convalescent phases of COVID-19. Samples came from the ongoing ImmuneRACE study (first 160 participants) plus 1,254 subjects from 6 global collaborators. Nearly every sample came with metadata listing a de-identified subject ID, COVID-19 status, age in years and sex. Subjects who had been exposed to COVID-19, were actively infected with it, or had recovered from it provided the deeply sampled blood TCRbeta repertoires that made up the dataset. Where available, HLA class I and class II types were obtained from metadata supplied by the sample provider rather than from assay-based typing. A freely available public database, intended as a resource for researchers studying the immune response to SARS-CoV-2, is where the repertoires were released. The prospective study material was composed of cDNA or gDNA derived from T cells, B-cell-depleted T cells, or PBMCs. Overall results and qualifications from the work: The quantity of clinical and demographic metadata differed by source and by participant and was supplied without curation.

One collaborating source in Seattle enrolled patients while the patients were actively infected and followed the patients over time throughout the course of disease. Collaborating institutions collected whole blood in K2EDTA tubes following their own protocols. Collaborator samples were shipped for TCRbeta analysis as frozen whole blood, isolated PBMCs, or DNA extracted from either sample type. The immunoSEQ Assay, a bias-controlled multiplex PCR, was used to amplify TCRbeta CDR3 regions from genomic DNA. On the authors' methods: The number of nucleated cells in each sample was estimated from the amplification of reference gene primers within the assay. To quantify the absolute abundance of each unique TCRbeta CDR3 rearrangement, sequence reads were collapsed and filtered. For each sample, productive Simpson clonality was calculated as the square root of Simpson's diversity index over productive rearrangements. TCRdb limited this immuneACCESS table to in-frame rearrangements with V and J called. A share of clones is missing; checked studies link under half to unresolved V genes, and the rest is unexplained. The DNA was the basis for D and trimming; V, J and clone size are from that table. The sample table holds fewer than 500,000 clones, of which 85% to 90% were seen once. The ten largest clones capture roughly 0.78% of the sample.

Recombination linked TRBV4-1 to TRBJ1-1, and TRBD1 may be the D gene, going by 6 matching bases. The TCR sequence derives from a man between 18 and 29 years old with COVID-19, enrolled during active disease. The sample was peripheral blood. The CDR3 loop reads CASSQDGEGGAITAFF. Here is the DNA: TGCGCCAGCAGCCAAGATGGTGAGGGGGGGGCGATTACGGCTTTCTTT.